Presented here are 14 T cell receptor beta chains from one specimen sequenced in a study of cytomegalovirus exposure and HLA in healthy donors (dated by TCRdb to 2017 to 2019). The receptor library was made with the immunoSEQ multiplex PCR assay. This is the immuneACCESS table as TCRdb keeps it, with only in-frame sequences that have V and J called. A part of the clones is gone; compared with another copy, unresolved V genes explain less than half, and the rest is unexplained. The sample has 110,000 or so clones on record, approximately 89% of them singletons. Approximately 1.8% of the sample rests with the top ten. Sequenced sample: PBMCs. The receptors derive from a man younger than 35 in good health and CMV-seronegative.

The chain uses TRBV6-1 and TRBJ2-1; D perhaps matches TRBD2 (5 bases). V lost 4 bases and J lost 6, with 16 bases in between. The germline V gene has CDR1 MNHNS and CDR2 SASEGT. The CDR3 totals 15 residues. The CDR3 loop reads CASSGEEGAGNEQFF. CDR3 bases: TGTGCCAGCAGTGGGGAAGAGGGAGCCGGCAATGAGCAGTTCTTC.

The V call is TRBV5-1, the J call TRBJ2-7; 8 bases are shared with TRBD2. This CDR3 spans 14 amino acids. Germline trimming cut 2 bases from V and 1 base from J; bases unmatched to any gene: 2. The V gene's germline CDR1 is SGHRS and CDR2 YFSETQ. Here the CDR3 reads CASSLLAVSYEQYF. The CDR3 DNA follows: TGCGCCAGCAGCTTACTAGCGGTTTCCTACGAGCAGTACTTC. Using reference TRBV5-1 and TRBJ2-7 for the parts outside the CDR3, the full variable domain is KAGVTQTPRYLIKTRGQQVTLSCSPISGHRSVSWYQQTPGQGLQFLFEYFSETQRNKGNFPGRFSGRQFSNSRSEMNVSTLELGDSALYLCASSLLAVSYEQYFGPGTRLTVT.

The chain recombines TRBV7-6 with TRBJ2-3; no reliable D call. The CDR3 is 15 residues long. Germline V gene lookup returns CDR1 SGHVS and CDR2 FNYEAQ. V was cut by 1 base and J by 0 bases, with 8 bases left in between. In DNA, the CDR3 is TGTGCCAGCAGCTTAGTCCAGTCCAGCACAGATACGCAGTATTTT. It encodes CASSLVQSSTDTQYF.

CDR3 amino acids: CASSLSGGLSGYTF. The CDR3 bases are TGTGCCAGCAGTTTGTCAGGGGGCCTGAGTGGCTACACCTTC. The chain recombines TRBV27 with TRBJ1-2; 8 bases agree with TRBD1. In germline, CDR1 is MNHEY, CDR2 SMNVEV (reference sequence). The CDR3 runs to 14 residues. V lost 3 bases, J lost 7 bases, and 7 bases stayed unmatched.

The rearrangement joins TRBV11-3 to TRBJ2-7; 9 bases line up with TRBD1. Trimming cost V 2 bases and J 0 bases; bases outside gene matches: 5. The V gene's germline CDR1 is SGHNT and CDR2 YENEEA. There are 16 residues in the CDR3. CDR3 in amino acids: CASSLRQGGSSYEQYF. The DNA of the CDR3 is TGTGCCAGCAGCTTACGACAGGGGGGGAGCTCCTACGAGCAGTACTTC.

V usage is TRBV11-1 and J usage is TRBJ2-1; D might be TRBD2 (5 bases). CDR3 length equals 14 residues. V was trimmed by 4 bases and J by 4 bases, leaving 11 bases between them. In germline, CDR1 is SGHAT, CDR2 FQDESV (reference sequence). This chain's CDR3 is CASSSLEGYNEQFF. The CDR3 nucleotides read TGTGCCAGCAGCTCCCTTGAGGGATACAATGAGCAGTTCTTC. The full variable domain, completed using reference TRBV11-1 and TRBJ2-1, is EAEVAQSPRYKITEKSQAVAFWCDPISGHATLYWYRQILGQGPELLVQFQDESVVDDSQLPKDRFSAERLKGVDSTLKIQPAELGDSAMYLCASSSLEGYNEQFFGPGTRLTVL.

This clone was seen just once. This rearrangement joins TRBV5-1 to TRBJ2-1; 8 positions match TRBD2. J was trimmed by 5 bases and V by 0 bases; bases with no gene match: 7. This CDR3 is 16 amino acids long. CDR1 is SGHRS and CDR2 is YFSETQ in the germline V gene. DNA for the CDR3: TGCGCCAGCAGCTTGGGCTTCGGGAGGGCCGACAATGAGCAGTTCTTC. It is translated as CASSLGFGRADNEQFF.

This sequence joins TRBV4-1 and TRBJ2-4; 7 positions agree with TRBD1. In germline, CDR1 is MGHRA, CDR2 YSYEKL. The V gene end was trimmed by 1 base and the J gene end by 8 bases; junction bases not matched to a gene: 14. This CDR3 spans 17 amino acids. CDR3 in amino acids: CASSQGASKQGNHIQYF. The CDR3 DNA follows: TGCGCCAGCAGCCAAGGGGCGTCGAAACAGGGGAACCACATTCAGTACTTC.

J is TRBJ2-2 and V is TRBV11-3; the D gene is possibly TRBD2 (5 bases). Germline V CDR1 and CDR2: SGHNT, YENEEA. This CDR3 spans 13 amino acids. Between the trimmed V and J ends, which lost 5 bases and 4 bases, there was a span of 8 bases. CDR3 loop: CASSLTTTGELFF. CDR3 sequence (DNA): TGTGCCAGCAGCCTGACTACCACCGGGGAGCTGTTTTTT. The full variable domain, its missing parts supplied by reference TRBV11-3 and TRBJ2-2, is EAGVVQSPRYKIIEKKQPVAFWCNPISGHNTLYWYLQNLGQGPELLIRYENEEAVDDSQLPKDRFSAERLKGVDSTLKIQPAELGDSAVYLCASSLTTTGELFFGEGSRLTVL.

V gene TRBV10-3 combines with J gene TRBJ2-5, with a tentative D call TRBD2 (6 bases). V shed 6 bases and J shed 1 base, with 12 bases lying between them. CDR3 size: 14 residues. Germline V gene lookup returns CDR1 ENHRY and CDR2 SYGVKD. CDR3 sequence (DNA): TGTGCCATCAGCGTCGGGGGACCCCAAGAGACCCAGTACTTC. Protein sequence: CAISVGGPQETQYF.

The CDR3 spells CASSLPGLAGTNTGELFF. For the CDR3, the DNA is TGCGCCAGCAGCCTTCCGGGACTAGCGGGAACGAACACCGGGGAGCTGTTTTTT. The chain links TRBV5-1 to TRBJ2-2, with 13 bases identical to TRBD2. The CDR3 is 18 residues long. After removal of 4 bases from V and 0 bases from J, the junction contained 6 bases not matched to a gene. The germline V gene has CDR1 SGHRS and CDR2 YFSETQ.

This clone was observed once. The chain's CDR3 is CASSVEAFSEKLFF. The CDR3 region has the DNA TGTGCCAGCAGCGTAGAAGCTTTTAGTGAAAAACTGTTTTTT. The chain links TRBV9 to TRBJ1-4; D unclear. CDR1 is SGDLS, CDR2 YYNGEE, per germline. The CDR3 sequence is 14 residues long. Trimming stripped 0 bases from V and 7 bases from J, with 10 bases between.

The chain has TRBV5-1 and TRBJ2-7, with TRBD2 matching over 8 bases. V lost 2 bases to trimming and J lost 0 bases; unmatched junction nucleotides: 4. The CDR3 runs 15 residues. The germline V gene encodes CDR1 SGHRS and CDR2 YFSETQ. CDR3 amino acids: CASSLAGESSYEQYF. The CDR3, as DNA: TGCGCCAGCAGCTTAGCGGGGGAGAGCTCCTACGAGCAGTACTTC.

For this clone: The same CDR3 can be traced to other DNA sequences in this sample. This chain uses TRBV18 with TRBJ1-1; D gene ambiguous. CDR1 and CDR2 from the germline V gene are KGHSH and LQKENI. The CDR3 is made up of 13 amino acids. The V and J ends lost 3 bases and 3 bases respectively, with 8 bases between them. The CDR3 nucleotides are TGTGCCAGCTCACCCGACCGGGACACTGAAGCTTTCTTT. It translates to CASSPDRDTEAFF.